The 16 T cell receptor beta chains listed next were all sequenced from one sample in a study of regulatory T cells in long-lasting Graves disease. For TCR beta, libraries came from iRepertoire HTBI primers and Arm-PCR of CDR3 regions. TCRdb re-analysed the multiplex PCR reads in MiXCR, keeping a single row per CDR3 protein. The sample carries 400,000 to 500,000 distinct CDR3 sequences, 21% recorded once. Time point of the sample: persistent/refractory GD, antithyroid drugs over 5 years with positive TRAb. PBMCs provided the RNA from which the TCR library was made. Sequenced material: peripheral blood mononuclear cells (PBMCs), taken when the disease was refractory, from a patient treated with antithyroid drugs. The receptors shown here come from a female donor with Graves disease.

Of note for this clonotype: A much larger clone lies one base from this, so it may be a read error. The CDR3 does not close with the conserved phenylalanine or tryptophan, likely indicating a read error. V and J are TRBV30 and TRBJ2-5; tentative D call: TRBD1 (6 bases). Per germline, CDR1 GTSNPN and CDR2 SVGIG (reference sequence). CDR3 length: 12 residues. Deletions cut 4 bases from V and 3 bases from J, with 9 bases between. CDR3 bases: TGTGCCTGGACGCCAGGGGAAGAGACCCAGTACCTC. Translated, it gives CAWTPGEETQYL.

This clonotype has a count of ten or more. V usage is TRBV3-1 and J usage is TRBJ1-5, with D possibly being TRBD1 (5 bases). Germline lookup yields CDR1 LGHDT and CDR2 YNNKEL (reference sequence). This CDR3 spans 13 amino acids. The V end lost 4 bases, the J end lost 6 bases, and 10 bases lay between the germline ends. The CDR3 sequence is CASSPRGSQPQHF. DNA of the CDR3: TGTGCCAGCAGCCCCCGGGGGAGTCAGCCCCAGCATTTT.

This clonotype was counted a few times. This chain joins TRBV4-1 and TRBJ2-2, with TRBD1 matching 9 bases. The length of the CDR3 is 15 residues. Germline V gives CDR1 MGHRA, CDR2 YSYEKL. The J segment lost 3 bases and the V segment lost 3 bases, leaving 2 bases of the junction unmatched. CDR3 sequence (DNA): TGCGCCAGCAGCCAGACAGGGGGGGACACCGGGGAGCTGTTTTTT. The encoded protein is CASSQTGGDTGELFF.

The V and J genes are TRBV9 and TRBJ1-4, with TRBD1 as a possible D gene (6 bases). The CDR3 extends over 15 amino acids. Trimming took 3 bases from V and 7 from J, leaving 16 bases between them. Germline CDR1 and CDR2: SGDLS and YYNGEE. For the CDR3, the DNA is TGTGCCAGCAGCGCAGATACAGGGATGCCTGAAAAACTGTTTTTT. Residues: CASSADTGMPEKLFF.

This clonotype has at least ten counts. The chain uses TRBV6-1 and TRBJ2-2, with TRBD2 identical over 8 bases. The CDR3 runs 17 residues. The junction had 12 bases not matched to a gene; V was cut back by 6 bases and J by 3 bases. The V gene's germline CDR1 is MNHNS and CDR2 SASEGT. This chain's CDR3 is CASRTTVGRVHTGELFF. The CDR3 DNA reads as TGTGCCAGCAGGACGACTGTCGGGAGGGTCCACACCGGGGAGCTGTTTTTT.

The rearrangement uses TRBV20-1 and TRBJ2-4; D is ambiguous. The CDR3 spans 14 residues. The ends were cut back, 3 bases at V and 0 bases at J, with 9 bases in the middle. Germline V lookup: CDR1 DFQATT, CDR2 SNEGSKA (reference sequence). The CDR3 sequence: CSASLRQAKNIQYF. The CDR3 DNA is TGCAGTGCTAGCCTAAGGCAAGCCAAAAACATTCAGTACTTC.

V and J are TRBV5-1 and TRBJ2-6, with 10 bases lining up with TRBD2. V was pared by 0 bases and J by 1 base, with 1 base of the junction left unmatched. CDR3 length: 17 amino acids. Germline V gives CDR1 SGHRS, CDR2 YFSETQ. CDR3 region: CASSLASGSSGANVLTF. DNA of the CDR3: TGCGCCAGCAGCTTGGCTAGCGGGAGTTCTGGGGCCAACGTCCTGACTTTC.

This chain connects TRBV24-1 to TRBJ2-7, with D perhaps being TRBD1 or TRBD2 (5 bases each). Germline V gene lookup returns CDR1 KGHDR and CDR2 SFDVKD. V dropped 7 bases and J dropped 6 bases, with 9 bases sitting between them. The CDR3 is 11 amino acids. In DNA form, the CDR3 reads TGTGCCACCAGCCGTGGGGGCGAGCAGTACTTC. The encoded protein is CATSRGGEQYF.

V and J are TRBV28 and TRBJ1-3, with D possibly being TRBD1 (6 bases). Germline CDR1 is MDHEN and CDR2 is SYDVKM. The CDR3 runs 16 residues. The V and J ends lost 3 bases and 0 bases respectively, with 12 bases between them. CDR3 bases: TGTGCCAGCAGTTTGGCCCCGGACAGCTCTGGAAACACCATATATTTT. Its protein is CASSLAPDSSGNTIYF. Full variable domain (missing parts from reference TRBV28 and TRBJ1-3): DVKVTQSSRYLVKRTGEKVFLECVQDMDHENMFWYRQDPGLGLRLIYFSYDVKMKEKGDIPEGYSVSREKKERFSLILESASTNQTSMYLCASSLAPDSSGNTIYFGEGSWLTVV.

This clonotype was counted between two and nine times. J is TRBJ1-6 and V is TRBV6-1; 8 bases align to TRBD1. Trimming at V came to 6 bases and at J to 8 bases, leaving 9 bases not matched to a gene. The CDR3 covers 15 residues. Germline V gives CDR1 MNHNS, CDR2 SASEGT. The CDR3 DNA is TGTGCCAGCAGCAAGACAGGGGATCGCTATTCACCCCTCCACTTT. Amino acids: CASSKTGDRYSPLHF.

This clonotype was counted between two and nine times. The chain combines TRBV19 with TRBJ2-7; the match to TRBD2 covers 10 bases. Germline V CDR1 and CDR2: LNHDA, SQIVND (reference sequence). This CDR3 is built from 15 residues. V lost 5 bases to trimming and J lost 3 bases; unmatched junction nucleotides: 7. Here the CDR3 reads CASSALAGGLYEQYF. The CDR3 nucleotides are TGTGCCAGTAGTGCATTAGCGGGAGGACTCTACGAGCAGTACTTC.

This clonotype was seen at least ten times. The rearrangement joins TRBV28 to TRBJ2-7, with 7 bases identical to TRBD1. The length of the CDR3 is 15 residues. Germline V gives CDR1 MDHEN, CDR2 SYDVKM. The V gene end was trimmed by 4 bases and the J gene end by 0 bases; junction bases not matched to a gene: 6. CDR3 DNA sequence: TGTGCCAGCAGTTCGGTCCGGGACAGCTCCTACGAGCAGTACTTC. This gives the protein CASSSVRDSSYEQYF.

The chain carries TRBV24-1 and TRBJ2-7, with TRBD1 matching 8 bases. Germline CDR1 KGHDR, CDR2 SFDVKD. This CDR3 region has 15 residues. J gave up 3 bases and V 4 bases, and 7 bases lay outside the gene matches. This chain's CDR3 is CATSDGDRIFYEQYF. CDR3 bases: TGTGCCACCAGTGACGGGGACAGGATTTTCTACGAGCAGTACTTC.

Many counts were recorded for this clonotype. The V and J genes are TRBV5-1 and TRBJ1-1, with TRBD1 identical over 8 bases. V lost 0 bases, J lost 5 bases, and 6 bases stayed unmatched. The germline V gene has CDR1 SGHRS and CDR2 YFSETQ. This CDR3 comprises 15 residues. The CDR3 nucleotides are TGCGCCAGCAGCTTGGGGACAGGGCGCGGTACTGAAGCTTTCTTT. Protein: CASSLGTGRGTEAFF. The full variable domain, with the rest looked up from reference TRBV5-1 and TRBJ1-1, is KAGVTQTPRYLIKTRGQQVTLSCSPISGHRSVSWYQQTPGQGLQFLFEYFSETQRNKGNFPGRFSGRQFSNSRSEMNVSTLELGDSALYLCASSLGTGRGTEAFFGQGTRLTVV.

This clonotype turned up a few times. This chain uses TRBV18 with TRBJ2-7; TRBD2 matches 7 bases. The CDR3 has 15 amino acids. Trimming took 2 bases from V and 10 from J; bases not matched to a gene: 14. The germline gives CDR1 KGHSH, CDR2 LQKENI. CDR3 sequence reads: CASSPMVAGAIEQYF. CDR3 DNA sequence: TGTGCCAGCTCACCAATGGTTGCGGGAGCTATCGAACAGTACTTC.

This chain uses TRBV5-4 with TRBJ1-2, with a possible D match to TRBD1 (5 bases). The CDR3 has 15 residues. CDR1 and CDR2 from the germline V gene are SGHNT and YYREEE (reference sequence). The ends were cut back, 3 bases at V and 3 bases at J, with 15 bases in the middle. CDR3 sequence reads: CASSSRWGVYYGYTF. As DNA, the CDR3 is TGTGCCAGCAGCTCCCGGTGGGGGGTATACTATGGCTACACCTTC.